These 10 T cell receptor beta chains were all obtained from the same sample, sequenced in a study of OX40 agonist ivuxolimab in advanced cancers. Data came from immunoSEQ multiplex PCR; TCRdb stores just in-frame clones and leaves some out. Of around 61,000 clones listed, roughly 80% are singletons. The material was CD4+ or CD8+ T cells sorted from blood, obtained in a trial of the OX40 agonist ivuxolimab. The receptors derive from an adult with an advanced solid tumor such as melanoma, head and neck, liver or kidney cancer.

The chain has TRBV5-3 and TRBJ2-4, with 14 nucleotides matching TRBD2. TRBV5-3 belongs to the ORF category, with a function that is uncertain. This CDR3 has 19 amino acids. Trimming removed 4 bases from V and 1 base from J; junction bases left unmatched: 10. CDR3 sequence: CARSITGTSGRNAKNIQYF. Here the CDR3 DNA reads TGTGCCAGAAGCATCACCGGGACTAGCGGGAGAAATGCCAAAAACATTCAGTACTTC.

The genes are TRBV5-5 and TRBJ1-1; D gene ambiguous. The CDR3 consists of 13 residues. The ends were cut back, 5 bases at V and 1 base at J, with 9 bases in the middle. Germline V gene sequence: CDR1 SGHKS, CDR2 YYEKEE (reference sequence). The CDR3 is CASRVTRNTEAFF. CDR3 DNA sequence: TGTGCCAGCAGAGTTACTCGGAACACTGAAGCTTTCTTT.

This rearrangement joins TRBV7-9 to TRBJ1-3; the match to TRBD1 covers 10 bases. Trimming removed 4 bases from V and 8 bases from J; junction bases left unmatched: 8. CDR3 length equals 15 residues. CDR1 is SEHNR and CDR2 is FQNEAQ in the germline V gene (reference sequence). The CDR3 is CASSSRTGGLDTIYF. In nucleotides, the CDR3 is TGTGCCAGCAGCTCTCGGACAGGGGGGTTGGACACCATATATTTT.

This chain links TRBV2 with TRBJ1-2, with D perhaps matching TRBD1 (6 bases). The CDR3 spans 13 residues. Trimming removed 6 bases at V and 2 bases at J, with 10 bases between. Germline V gene lookup returns CDR1 SNHLY and CDR2 FYNNEI. The CDR3 spells CASRGGTNYGYTF. CDR3 nucleotide sequence: TGTGCCAGCAGAGGGGGGACAAACTATGGCTACACCTTC.

The J gene is TRBJ1-4, the V gene TRBV7-9, with D uncertain. The CDR3 consists of 16 residues. In germline, CDR1 is SEHNR, CDR2 FQNEAQ (reference sequence). Deletions cut 5 bases from V and 2 bases from J, with 15 bases between. The CDR3 protein is CASSASPGLTNEKLFF. Written as DNA, the CDR3 is TGTGCCAGCAGCGCCAGTCCGGGTCTGACTAATGAAAAACTGTTTTTT.

The gene calls are TRBV5-1 and TRBJ1-1, with D perhaps matching TRBD1 (6 bases). In germline, CDR1 is SGHRS, CDR2 YFSETQ. Between the trimmed V and J ends, which lost 5 bases and 0 bases, there was a span of 14 bases. The CDR3 totals 15 residues. The CDR3 sequence is CASSPPDRLNTEAFF. CDR3 sequence (DNA): TGCGCCAGCAGTCCCCCCGACAGGTTGAACACTGAAGCTTTCTTT.

The V and J genes are TRBV7-9 and TRBJ2-2, with 11 positions matching TRBD2. V lost 6 bases to trimming and J lost 5 bases; unmatched junction nucleotides: 14. Per the germline V gene, CDR1 is SEHNR and CDR2 is FQNEAQ (reference sequence). This CDR3 has 18 amino acids. The CDR3: CASRSSRASGRRTGELFF. The CDR3 DNA sequence: TGTGCCAGCAGATCCTCCAGGGCTAGCGGGAGGAGGACCGGGGAGCTGTTTTTT.

The chain uses TRBV18 and TRBJ1-1; D is ambiguous. Germline lookup yields CDR1 KGHSH and CDR2 LQKENI. The CDR3 covers 14 residues. V was cut by 3 bases and J by 1 base, with 9 bases left in between. The CDR3 loop reads CASSPEIGNTEAFF. CDR3 DNA sequence: TGTGCCAGCTCACCCGAAATCGGGAACACTGAAGCTTTCTTT.

The chain links TRBV11-2 to TRBJ2-5; TRBD1 might be the D (6 bases). This CDR3 comprises 12 residues. With 0 bases removed from V and 7 bases from J, the gap between germline ends came to 6 bases. CDR1 and CDR2 (germline): SGHAT, FQNNGV. CDR3 nucleotide sequence: TGTGCCAGCAGCTTAGAAGGGGGGACCCAGTACTTC. Its translation is CASSLEGGTQYF. The variable domain in full, with the rest retrieved from reference TRBV11-2 and TRBJ2-5, is EAGVAQSPRYKIIEKRQSVAFWCNPISGHATLYWYQQILGQGPKLLIQFQNNGVVDDSQLPKDRFSAERLKGVDSTLKIQPAKLEDSAVYLCASSLEGGTQYFGPGTRLLVL.

The rearrangement uses TRBV18 and TRBJ1-1, with a weak D call TRBD1 (5 bases). Between the trimmed V and J ends, which lost 4 bases and 0 bases, there was a span of 12 bases. Germline V CDR1 and CDR2: KGHSH, LQKENI. The CDR3 has 15 residues. CDR3 sequence (DNA): TGTGCCAGCTCACTTGGGGGTTACATGAACACTGAAGCTTTCTTT. Protein product: CASSLGGYMNTEAFF.